The 28 T cell receptor beta chains below come from one sample, sequenced in a study of T cell responses to AZD1222 COVID-19 vaccine. Only in-frame clones appear in the TCRdb table, and some are missing; sequencing was by immunoSEQ multiplex PCR. The profile covers 150,000 to 200,000 clones, with 85% to 95% appearing a single time and about 0.64% taken by the ten largest. The sample in question was peripheral blood, obtained on day 0 of AZD1222 vaccination. Receptor source: an adult in good health.

The chain is built from TRBV5-1 and TRBJ2-1; 8 bases are shared with TRBD2. The CDR3 loop spans 18 amino acids. Germline trimming cut 0 bases from V and 5 bases from J; bases unmatched to any gene: 13. The V gene's germline CDR1 is SGHRS and CDR2 YFSETQ. CDR3 sequence: CASSLGSPLAGANNEQFF. For the CDR3, the DNA is TGCGCCAGCAGCTTGGGCTCCCCGCTAGCGGGTGCTAACAATGAGCAGTTCTTC.

V is TRBV9 and J is TRBJ2-1, with D perhaps TRBD1 (6 bases). V lost 4 bases to trimming and J lost 7 bases, with 21 bases between them. CDR3 size: 16 residues. Germline-derived CDR1 and CDR2 are SGDLS and YYNGEE. The CDR3 coding sequence is TGTGCCAGCAGCCCCCAGGGGACCAACCTGAGGAATGAGCAGTTCTTC. Encoded protein: CASSPQGTNLRNEQFF.

This chain links TRBV5-1 with TRBJ2-6, with D unresolved. Trimming took off 7 bases at V and 0 bases at J, with 8 bases between the two ends. The CDR3 totals 14 residues. Germline CDR1 is SGHRS and CDR2 is YFSETQ. In DNA, the CDR3 is TGCGCCAGCGGAAGGGCCTCTGGGGCCAACGTCCTGACTTTC. It encodes CASGRASGANVLTF.

This rearrangement joins TRBV10-3 to TRBJ2-3; 8 nucleotides agree with TRBD1. V shed 6 bases and J 6 bases; nucleotides not matched to a gene: 5. The CDR3 consists of 13 residues. CDR1 and CDR2 from the germline V gene are ENHRY and SYGVKD. The CDR3 DNA follows: TGTGCCATCAGGCAGGGGGCGGGGGATACGCAGTATTTT. Its protein product is CAIRQGAGDTQYF.

The chain employs TRBV6-5 and TRBJ1-2; perhaps TRBD1 as D (6 bases). The CDR3 spans 14 residues. CDR1 and CDR2 from the germline V gene are MNHEY and SVGAGI. V was trimmed by 7 bases and J by 5 bases, leaving 17 bases between them. In nucleotides, the CDR3 is TGTGCCAGCACCCCGGACAGCTTAGCTTATGGCTACACCTTC. Its protein is CASTPDSLAYGYTF.

J is TRBJ1-5 and V is TRBV28, with D tentatively TRBD1 (6 bases). Per the germline V gene, CDR1 is MDHEN and CDR2 is SYDVKM. This CDR3 has 17 residues. Trimming removed 5 bases from V and 0 bases from J, with 17 bases in between. Written as DNA, the CDR3 is TGTGCCAGCAGTCGTATGGGGGGCCGTTATAGCAATCAGCCCCAGCATTTT. Encoded protein: CASSRMGGRYSNQPQHF.

This clone appeared a few times. The chain carries TRBV18 and TRBJ1-1, with D perhaps TRBD1 (5 bases). The CDR3 has 14 amino acids. With 6 bases removed from V and 5 bases from J, the gap between germline ends came to 16 bases. Germline assignment: CDR1 KGHSH and CDR2 LQKENI. This CDR3 is CASSPTEGRTEAFF. CDR3 DNA sequence: TGTGCCAGCTCTCCAACCGAGGGGCGGACTGAAGCTTTCTTT.

This clone has a single count. This chain joins TRBV3-1 (or the pseudogene TRBV3-2) and TRBJ1-1, with 7 bases fitting TRBD1. Germline CDR1 LGHDT, CDR2 YNNKEL (reference sequence). CDR3 length: 15 residues. J was trimmed by 5 bases and V by 4 bases; bases with no gene match: 10. The CDR3 sequence: CASSPPGQTKTEAFF. The CDR3, as DNA: TGTGCCAGCAGCCCCCCGGGACAGACTAAAACTGAAGCTTTCTTT.

V is TRBV6-4 and J is TRBJ1-5; D remains ambiguous. Germline lookup yields CDR1 MRHNA and CDR2 SNTAGT. Trimming stripped 6 bases from V and 6 bases from J, with 6 bases between. This CDR3 has 11 amino acids. The CDR3: CASRPFQPQHF. For the CDR3, the DNA is TGTGCCAGCAGGCCCTTTCAGCCCCAGCATTTT.

This clone was detected once. The chain is built from TRBV28 and TRBJ1-1; TRBD1 agrees at 7 bases. Germline V gene lookup returns CDR1 MDHEN and CDR2 SYDVKM. Trimming removed 5 bases from V and 3 bases from J; junction bases left unmatched: 9. This CDR3 region has 15 residues. The CDR3 DNA sequence: TGTGCCAGCAGTCCCGAGACAGGGTGGGACACTGAAGCTTTCTTT. Its protein product is CASSPETGWDTEAFF.

This chain connects TRBV18 to TRBJ1-5; 8 nucleotides match TRBD1. This CDR3 spans 16 amino acids. Germline-derived CDR1 and CDR2 are KGHSH and LQKENI. The ends lost 4 bases at V and 6 bases at J; junction bases unmatched: 11. The DNA for the CDR3 is TGTGCCAGCTCACTCGAACAGGGGGGAGCAGGTCAGCCCCAGCATTTT. This codes for CASSLEQGGAGQPQHF. Full variable domain (remainder filled in from reference TRBV18 and TRBJ1-5): NAGVMQNPRHLVRRRGQEARLRCSPMKGHSHVYWYRQLPEEGLKFMVYLQKENIIDESGMPKERFSAEFPKEGPSILRIQQVVRGDSAAYFCASSLEQGGAGQPQHFGDGTRLSIL.

The V gene is TRBV18, the J gene TRBJ2-7; D uncertain. Trimming pared 2 bases from V and 3 bases from J, leaving 5 bases between. Germline CDR1 and CDR2: KGHSH and LQKENI. The CDR3 is made up of 12 amino acids. This CDR3 is CASSPNHYEQYF. CDR3 DNA: TGTGCCAGCTCACCAAACCACTACGAGCAGTACTTC.

This chain uses TRBV30 with TRBJ1-2, with D maybe TRBD1 (6 bases). There are 12 residues in the CDR3. Germline V gene sequence: CDR1 GTSNPN, CDR2 SVGIG (reference sequence). Trimming left V 3 bases short and J 5 bases short, with 10 bases between. The chain's CDR3 is CAWRHRVYGYTF. In DNA form, the CDR3 reads TGTGCCTGGAGGCACAGGGTATATGGCTACACCTTC.

The chain has TRBV5-1 and TRBJ1-1, with D possibly TRBD1 on 5 matching bases. V dropped 0 bases and J dropped 4 bases, with 10 bases sitting between them. CDR3 length: 14 amino acids. Per the germline V gene, CDR1 is SGHRS and CDR2 is YFSETQ. The CDR3: CASSLAGPPTEAFF. The CDR3, as DNA: TGCGCCAGCAGCTTGGCGGGACCCCCCACTGAAGCTTTCTTT.

The chain has TRBV10-3 and TRBJ2-5; D may be TRBD1 (6 bases). CDR1 and CDR2 (germline): ENHRY, SYGVKD. This CDR3 is 13 amino acids long. V dropped 4 bases and J dropped 0 bases, with 6 bases sitting between them. The CDR3 loop is CAISGDNQETQYF. The CDR3 bases are TGTGCCATCAGTGGGGACAACCAAGAGACCCAGTACTTC.

The V and J genes are TRBV4-1 and TRBJ2-1, with 14 bases fitting TRBD2. The CDR3 is 16 residues long. The germline gives CDR1 MGHRA, CDR2 YSYEKL. The J segment lost 13 bases and the V segment lost 3 bases, leaving 11 bases of the junction unmatched. In nucleotides, the CDR3 is TGCGCCAGCAGCCACTCCGGGACTAGCGGGAGTAGGAGACAGTTCTTC. Translating gives CASSHSGTSGSRRQFF.

The chain uses TRBV27 and TRBJ2-5; possibly TRBD1 for D (6 bases). This CDR3 comprises 14 residues. The V end was cut by 6 bases, the J end by 4 bases, with 15 bases between. Germline V CDR1 and CDR2: MNHEY, SMNVEV (reference sequence). This CDR3 is CASRQPQGAETQYF. CDR3 coding DNA: TGTGCCAGCAGACAACCACAGGGAGCAGAGACCCAGTACTTC.

The chain combines TRBV2 with TRBJ2-3; weak D call: TRBD1 (5 bases). CDR1 and CDR2 from the germline V gene are SNHLY and FYNNEI. This CDR3 is 12 amino acids long. V gave up 6 bases and J gave up 6 bases, with 10 bases separating them. In DNA form, the CDR3 reads TGTGCCAGCAGGCAGCAGGGTGATACGCAGTATTTT. Amino acids: CASRQQGDTQYF.

J is TRBJ2-1 and V is TRBV21-1. TRBV21-1 is flagged as a pseudogene. The CDR3 extends over 13 amino acids. In DNA, the CDR3 is TGTGCCAGCAGCAGAGACCCCTACAATGAGCAGTTCTTC. The encoded protein is CASSRDPYNEQFF.

This clone was recorded once. The gene calls are TRBV11-2 and TRBJ1-1; D is perhaps TRBD1 (5 bases). V gave up 3 bases and J gave up 0 bases, with 11 bases separating them. The CDR3 is made up of 15 amino acids. Looked up from germline, CDR1 is SGHAT and CDR2 is FQNNGV. Here the CDR3 reads CASSFTGVMNTEAFF. CDR3 nucleotide sequence: TGTGCCAGCAGCTTCACAGGAGTTATGAACACTGAAGCTTTCTTT. Full variable domain (rest looked up from reference TRBV11-2 and TRBJ1-1): EAGVAQSPRYKIIEKRQSVAFWCNPISGHATLYWYQQILGQGPKLLIQFQNNGVVDDSQLPKDRFSAERLKGVDSTLKIQPAKLEDSAVYLCASSFTGVMNTEAFFGQGTRLTVV.

The genes are TRBV5-4 and TRBJ1-1; D is unresolved. The germline V gene encodes CDR1 SGHNT and CDR2 YYREEE (reference sequence). V was clipped by 4 bases and J by 6 bases, with 19 bases between them. There are 15 residues in the CDR3. CDR3 amino acids: CASSPEFGVQSEAFF. The CDR3 bases are TGTGCCAGCAGCCCCGAGTTCGGGGTTCAGTCTGAAGCTTTCTTT.

The chain combines TRBV28 with TRBJ1-5; a possible D gene is TRBD1 (5 bases). Trimming left V 11 bases short and J 6 bases short, with 14 bases between. The germline gives CDR1 MDHEN, CDR2 SYDVKM. The CDR3 is 12 amino acids. The CDR3, as DNA: TGTGCCTCGGGAGGGGCCACTCAGCCCCAGCATTTT. Amino acids: CASGGATQPQHF. Drawing the rest from reference TRBV28 and TRBJ1-5, the complete variable domain is DVKVTQSSRYLVKRTGEKVFLECVQDMDHENMFWYRQDPGLGLRLIYFSYDVKMKEKGDIPEGYSVSREKKERFSLILESASTNQTSMYLCASGGATQPQHFGDGTRLSIL.

This clone was seen a single time. V gene TRBV5-1 combines with J gene TRBJ2-2; 9 nucleotides align to TRBD2. This CDR3 region has 15 residues. Germline assignment: CDR1 SGHRS and CDR2 YFSETQ. V trimming: 3 bases; J trimming: 4 bases; junction bases outside the gene matches: 4. The DNA for the CDR3 is TGCGCCAGCAGCTCGGATAGCGGGAGCACCGGGGAGCTGTTTTTT. It yields the protein CASSSDSGSTGELFF.

This clone appeared a single time. The V call is TRBV3-1 (or the pseudogene TRBV3-2), the J call TRBJ2-1; 11 bases match TRBD2. The CDR3 contains 15 residues. Germline values: CDR1 LGHDT, CDR2 YNNKEL (reference sequence). Germline trimming cut 0 bases from V and 12 bases from J; bases unmatched to any gene: 7. As DNA, the CDR3 is TGTGCCAGCAGCCAAGATGTTAGCGGGAGGGAAACGCAGTTCTTC. It specifies CASSQDVSGRETQFF.

The V gene is TRBV7-9, the J gene TRBJ2-1, with TRBD1 matching over 10 bases. J lost 6 bases, V lost 5 bases, and 7 bases had no gene match. Germline V gives CDR1 SEHNR, CDR2 FQNEAQ (reference sequence). The CDR3 is made up of 15 amino acids. The CDR3 bases are TGTGCCAGCAGCGCACCAGGGACAGGGGTCAATGAGCAGTTCTTC. It encodes CASSAPGTGVNEQFF.

The rearrangement links TRBV28 to TRBJ1-2; TRBD1 might be the D (5 bases). This CDR3 has 15 residues. Germline CDR1 reads MDHEN; CDR2 reads SYDVKM. Trimming left V 5 bases short and J 4 bases short, with 17 bases between. The CDR3 sequence is CASSPPSQGGYGYTF. CDR3 DNA: TGTGCCAGCAGTCCCCCCTCCCAGGGTGGCTATGGCTACACCTTC.

The V gene is TRBV19, the J gene TRBJ1-5; D is ambiguous. The CDR3 runs 12 residues. Germline V gene sequence: CDR1 LNHDA, CDR2 SQIVND (reference sequence). The V gene lost 5 bases and the J gene lost 9 bases, with 11 bases spanning the gap. CDR3 in amino acids: CASSRGEWPQHF. In DNA, the CDR3 is TGTGCCAGTAGTCGGGGTGAATGGCCCCAGCATTTT.

CDR3 sequence reads: CASSPGTGLLSYEQYF. CDR3 DNA: TGTGCCAGCAGTCCCGGGACAGGGCTCCTCTCCTACGAGCAGTACTTC. This chain links TRBV27 with TRBJ2-7, with TRBD1 matching 9 bases. V was clipped by 5 bases and J by 0 bases; unmatched bases: 8. The CDR3 spans 16 residues. Germline assignment: CDR1 MNHEY and CDR2 SMNVEV (reference sequence).